Shown below are 20 T cell receptor beta chains from a single sample sequenced in a study of identical twins. A single record per CDR3 protein comes from TCRdb applying MiXCR to the 5' RACE reads. Of around 370,000 distinct CDR3 sequences listed, roughly 9% are singletons. The specimen was naive T cells sorted from blood. The receptors here all came from a woman between 50 and 59 years old in good health.

Details on this clonotype: This could be a read error, since a much larger clone is one nucleotide away. Since no conserved phenylalanine or tryptophan closes the CDR3, a read error is the likely cause. V usage is TRBV5-1 and J usage is TRBJ2-1; TRBD1 matches at 7 bases. This CDR3 spans 13 amino acids. The J segment lost 7 bases and the V segment lost 3 bases, leaving 4 bases of the junction unmatched. Germline lookup yields CDR1 SGHRS and CDR2 YFSETQ. Written as DNA, the CDR3 is TGCGCCAGCAGCTCCCAGGGGGTAAATGAGCAGTTCTTA. Residues: CASSSQGVNEQFL.

This clonotype has a count of ten or more. This chain uses TRBV20-1 with TRBJ2-2; 7 bases fit TRBD2. CDR3 length equals 18 residues. V lost 6 bases, J lost 0 bases, and 16 bases stayed unmatched. Looked up from germline, CDR1 is DFQATT and CDR2 is SNEGSKA (reference sequence). CDR3 DNA sequence: TGCAGTGCCTCACGGCACAAAGCGGGACTCGCGAACACCGGGGAGCTGTTTTTT. It is translated as CSASRHKAGLANTGELFF.

This clonotype has more than one count but fewer than ten. V is TRBV20-1 and J is TRBJ2-3; 11 bases map to TRBD2. This CDR3 contains 12 residues. V was pared by 6 bases and J by 6 bases, with 2 bases of the junction left unmatched. Looked up from germline, CDR1 is DFQATT and CDR2 is SNEGSKA (reference sequence). The CDR3 nucleotides are TGCAGTGCGCGGACTAGCGGGGATACGCAGTATTTT. This translates into CSARTSGDTQYF.

This clonotype was found a few times. This sequence joins TRBV5-4 and TRBJ2-4; no reliable D call. V was trimmed by 1 base and J by 1 base, leaving 9 bases between them. Looked up from germline, CDR1 is SGHNT and CDR2 is YYREEE (reference sequence). This CDR3 region has 15 residues. The CDR3 spells CASSLKNAAKNIQYF. CDR3 sequence (DNA): TGTGCCAGCAGCTTGAAGAATGCGGCCAAAAACATTCAGTACTTC.

The chain uses TRBV5-1 and TRBJ2-3; 9 bases match TRBD2. Germline V gene sequence: CDR1 SGHRS, CDR2 YFSETQ. The CDR3 has 15 amino acids. The V and J ends lost 3 bases and 4 bases, in that order; junction bases with no gene match: 6. CDR3 region: CASSSGLASPDTQYF. The DNA of the CDR3 is TGCGCCAGCAGCTCTGGACTAGCGAGCCCAGATACGCAGTATTTT.

V and J are TRBV7-8 and TRBJ2-5; TRBD1 matches 7 bases. Germline-derived CDR1 and CDR2 are SGHVS and FQNEAQ. Germline trimming cut 9 bases from V and 5 bases from J; bases unmatched to any gene: 9. The CDR3 extends over 13 amino acids. CDR3 in amino acids: CASTTGWFETQYF. The CDR3 DNA sequence: TGTGCCAGTACGACAGGGTGGTTTGAGACCCAGTACTTC.

This clonotype was seen a handful of times. The chain has TRBV7-9 and TRBJ2-1, with D perhaps TRBD2 (6 bases). The ends were cut back, 1 base at V and 9 bases at J, with 16 bases in the middle. This CDR3 contains 15 residues. Per the germline V gene, CDR1 is SEHNR and CDR2 is FQNEAQ (reference sequence). The CDR3 here is CASSLGGKTGVEQFF. For the CDR3, the DNA is TGTGCCAGCAGCTTAGGGGGCAAAACGGGGGTTGAGCAGTTCTTC.

This chain links TRBV11-3 with TRBJ1-1, with unresolved D. CDR3 size: 14 residues. Per germline, CDR1 SGHNT and CDR2 YENEEA. The ends were cut back, 0 bases at V and 8 bases at J, with 13 bases in the middle. The CDR3 region has the DNA TGTGCCAGCAGCTTAGATCTTTGGTCAGAGGAAGCTTTCTTT. It encodes CASSLDLWSEEAFF.

This clonotype was counted ten times or more. The V and J genes are TRBV2 and TRBJ1-1; D is ambiguous. The V gene lost 5 bases and the J gene lost 1 base, with 11 bases spanning the gap. This CDR3 is 14 amino acids long. The germline gives CDR1 SNHLY, CDR2 FYNNEI. CDR3 residues: CASSRYPSNTEAFF. The CDR3 DNA reads TGTGCCAGCAGTAGGTATCCGTCGAACACTGAAGCTTTCTTT. The variable domain in full, with the rest retrieved from reference TRBV2 and TRBJ1-1, is EPEVTQTPSHQVTQMGQEVILRCVPISNHLYFYWYRQILGQKVEFLVSFYNNEISEKSEIFDDQFSVERPDGSNFTLKIRSTKLEDSAMYFCASSRYPSNTEAFFGQGTRLTVV.

This clonotype was observed a few times. The chain links TRBV3-1 to TRBJ2-1; 9 bases align to TRBD1. This CDR3 is built from 14 residues. V was pared by 4 bases and J by 10 bases, with 8 bases of the junction left unmatched. Germline V gene lookup returns CDR1 LGHDT and CDR2 YNNKEL (reference sequence). CDR3 in DNA: TGTGCCAGCAGCCTGGGACAGGGTGTTCCCGAGCAGTTCTTC. Its translation is CASSLGQGVPEQFF.

This clonotype was seen at least ten times. The chain employs TRBV5-1 and TRBJ1-1, with 8 bases matching TRBD1. CDR1 and CDR2 (germline): SGHRS, YFSETQ. V lost 4 bases and J lost 11; bases outside the gene matches: 16. This CDR3 is built from 15 residues. The CDR3 loop is CASSQETGERVVAFF. In DNA, the CDR3 is TGCGCCAGCAGCCAAGAGACAGGGGAGCGAGTGGTGGCTTTCTTT.

This clonotype was observed many times. V and J are TRBV9 and TRBJ2-2; D is possibly TRBD2 (6 bases). The CDR3 consists of 15 residues. CDR1 is SGDLS and CDR2 is YYNGEE in the germline V gene. V gave up 3 bases and J gave up 5 bases, with 14 bases separating them. CDR3 protein: CASSALGGDTGELFF. As DNA, the CDR3 is TGTGCCAGCAGCGCCCTAGGCGGGGATACCGGGGAGCTGTTTTTT.

This clonotype was seen only a few times. This chain links TRBV7-6 with TRBJ2-1; D gene uncertain. The V gene lost 4 bases and the J gene lost 5 bases, with 6 bases spanning the gap. This CDR3 region has 12 residues. Germline V gene sequence: CDR1 SGHVS, CDR2 FNYEAQ. The CDR3 region is CASSSTNNEQFF. As DNA, the CDR3 is TGTGCCAGCAGCTCGACAAACAATGAGCAGTTCTTC.

This clonotype came up a few times. The rearrangement links TRBV7-8 to TRBJ2-1; D unresolved. The CDR3 totals 14 residues. Germline lookup yields CDR1 SGHVS and CDR2 FQNEAQ. V was shortened by 7 bases and J by 8 bases, with 18 bases between the two germline ends. CDR3 nucleotide sequence: TGTGCCAGCAATCCGACCCCCAAAGTGGATGAGCAGTTCTTC. Its protein product is CASNPTPKVDEQFF. The full variable domain, with the rest looked up from reference TRBV7-8 and TRBJ2-1, is GAGVSQSPRYKVAKRGQDVALRCDPISGHVSLFWYQQALGQGPEFLTYFQNEAQLDKSGLPSDRFFAERPEGSVSTLKIQRTQQEDSAVYLCASNPTPKVDEQFFGPGTRLTVL.

This clonotype was observed many times. This chain uses TRBV12-3 or TRBV12-4 with TRBJ2-1; TRBD2 agrees at 10 bases. The CDR3 is 15 amino acids. J gave up 3 bases and V 6 bases, and 5 bases lay outside the gene matches. The CDR3 region is CASSQLAGGYNEQFF. The DNA for the CDR3 is TGTGCCAGCAGCCAGTTAGCGGGAGGCTACAATGAGCAGTTCTTC.

This clonotype showed up just a few times. The chain uses TRBV11-2 and TRBJ2-6; the D gene could be TRBD1 or TRBD2 (5 bases each). Trimming removed 4 bases at V and 0 bases at J, with 16 bases between. CDR3 length: 18 residues. Germline CDR1 and CDR2: SGHAT and FQNNGV. The chain's CDR3 is CASSSIRENSSGANVLTF. The CDR3 bases are TGTGCCAGCAGCTCAATCAGGGAGAACAGCTCTGGGGCCAACGTCCTGACTTTC.

This clonotype was observed a few times. The gene calls are TRBV3-1 and TRBJ2-2; 7 bases fit TRBD2. The V and J ends lost 2 bases and 0 bases, in that order; junction bases with no gene match: 3. Germline CDR1 is LGHDT and CDR2 is YNNKEL (reference sequence). The CDR3 extends over 16 amino acids. CDR3 in amino acids: CASSQIAGANTGELFF. The CDR3 region has the DNA TGTGCCAGCAGCCAAATAGCGGGTGCGAACACCGGGGAGCTGTTTTTT.

The gene calls are TRBV6-5 and TRBJ1-2; D is perhaps TRBD1 (5 bases). The length of the CDR3 is 16 residues. CDR1 and CDR2 from the germline V gene are MNHEY and SVGAGI. V lost 2 bases to trimming and J lost 2 bases, with 15 bases between them. The CDR3 loop is CASSYGAESANYGYTF. In DNA form, the CDR3 reads TGTGCCAGCAGTTACGGGGCCGAGTCGGCCAACTATGGCTACACCTTC.

This clonotype has just a few counts. CDR3 sequence (DNA): TGTGCCAGCACCGATCGGGGGGCAAGTTCAGATACGCAGTATTTT. Translating it yields CASTDRGASSDTQYF. J is TRBJ2-3 and V is TRBV11-2; D is possibly TRBD2 (7 bases). Germline V gives CDR1 SGHAT, CDR2 FQNNGV. Trimming took 7 bases from V and 4 from J, leaving 18 bases between them. This CDR3 contains 15 residues.

In this sample, this clonotype turned up many times. The chain employs TRBV12-3 or TRBV12-4 and TRBJ2-1, with a weak D call TRBD2 (6 bases). Trimming took off 6 bases at V and 6 bases at J, with 12 bases between the two ends. CDR3 length equals 13 residues. The CDR3 nucleotides are TGTGCCAGCAGGATTTCTAGCGCCAATGAGCAGTTCTTC. Its translation is CASRISSANEQFF.